The text below deals with one T cell receptor (beta chain). Produced via immunoSEQ multiplex PCR; TCRdb's table is partial and in-frame only. The data hold 170,000 or so clones, with 88% observed a single time. This sample is part of a study of blood T cell repertoires in COVID-19. Background on the study: T cells, B-cell-depleted T cells, or PBMCs supplied cDNA or gDNA.

Germline V gene data show CDR1 as LNHDA and CDR2 as SQIVND (reference sequence). CDR3 size: 13 residues. With 0 bases removed from V and 5 bases from J, the gap between germline ends came to 7 bases. Assignment of participants to cohorts was predicated upon participant-reported clinical history. Sequenced material: PBMCs or T cells enriched from blood (not recorded which). This rearrangement joins TRBV19 to TRBJ1-1; D is ambiguous. The TCR sequence derives from a woman aged 50 to 65 who had recovered from COVID-19. The CDR3 nucleotides are TGTGCCAGTAGTATAGATCCTCGGACTGAAGCTTTCTTT. Residues: CASSIDPRTEAFF.